Following are 16 T cell receptor beta chains from one sample sequenced in a study of cytomegalovirus exposure and HLA in healthy donors. The PCR employed 60 Vbeta primers together with 13 Jbeta primers. TCRdb's copy holds only in-frame clones and misses some; the assay was immunoSEQ multiplex PCR. The sample has some 120,000 clones; around 80% are singletons. Sequencing was performed on PBMCs. The receptors come from a human donor in good health.

This clone was seen only once. The rearrangement joins TRBV6-6 to TRBJ1-1; 8 bases match TRBD1. Germline V gene data show CDR1 as MNHNY and CDR2 as SVGAGI (reference sequence). CDR3 length: 16 amino acids. Losses at the gene ends were 0 bases for V and 0 bases for J; bases not matched to a gene: 3. CDR3 DNA: TGTGCCAGCAGTTACTCGACACAGGGGGTGAACACTGAAGCTTTCTTT. Protein sequence: CASSYSTQGVNTEAFF.

This clone is a singleton in its sample. The chain has TRBV7-9 and TRBJ2-7, with TRBD1 matching 11 bases. Germline CDR1 reads SEHNR; CDR2 reads FQNEAQ (reference sequence). J was trimmed by 7 bases and V by 6 bases; bases with no gene match: 8. This CDR3 is 14 amino acids long. The CDR3 region has the DNA TGTGCCAGCAGACCAGCCGGGACAGGGGGAGAGCAGTACTTC. As protein: CASRPAGTGGEQYF.

In DNA, the CDR3 is TGTGCCAGCTCACCATGGGGGCCGAGGGATACGCAGTATTTT. This sequence encodes CASSPWGPRDTQYF. This chain uses TRBV18 with TRBJ2-3; D is perhaps TRBD1 (6 bases). CDR1 KGHSH and CDR2 LQKENI come from the germline V gene. The CDR3 runs 14 residues. V lost 2 bases to trimming and J lost 6 bases, with 12 bases between them.

This chain links TRBV7-2 with TRBJ2-1, with TRBD1 matching 8 bases. The CDR3 loop spans 15 amino acids. CDR1 is SGHTA and CDR2 is FQGNSA in the germline V gene. Trimming took 4 bases from V and 14 from J; bases not matched to a gene: 16. The CDR3 nucleotides read TGTGCCAGCAGCTCCCTCAACCAGGACAGGGTTCGGAAGTTCTTC. This translates into CASSSLNQDRVRKFF.

The chain employs TRBV28 and TRBJ2-7; TRBD2 agrees at 8 bases. The CDR3 is 14 residues long. Germline CDR1 reads MDHEN; CDR2 reads SYDVKM. With V trimmed by 7 bases and J by 3 bases, 8 bases remained unmatched. The CDR3 spells CASTPGGAFYEQYF. The CDR3 nucleotides are TGTGCCAGCACTCCGGGGGGGGCATTCTACGAGCAGTACTTC.

Comment on this clone: A read error may account for a junction end that differs from germline. V usage is TRBV15 and J usage is TRBJ2-2; the match to TRBD1 covers 9 bases. CDR1 is LNHNV, CDR2 YYDKDF, per germline (reference sequence). The length of the CDR3 is 15 residues. The CDR3 DNA sequence: TGTGTCACCAAACAGGGGGCGTCGGTCACCGGGGAGCTGTTTTTT. It specifies CVTKQGASVTGELFF.

The chain has TRBV5-3 and TRBJ1-3, with D possibly TRBD1 on 5 matching bases. TRBV5-3 carries the ORF label, with uncertain function. V was trimmed by 4 bases and J by 1 base, leaving 12 bases between them. The CDR3 runs 15 residues. For the CDR3, the DNA is TGTGCCAGAAGCACTCAATCAGGGTCTGGAAACACCATATATTTT. It codes for CARSTQSGSGNTIYF.

V gene TRBV20-1 combines with J gene TRBJ1-1; D gene ambiguous. The CDR3 is made up of 11 amino acids. V lost 6 bases and J 4 bases, leaving 9 bases between the germline ends. Germline V CDR1 and CDR2: DFQATT, SNEGSKA (reference sequence). CDR3 loop: CSALEFTEAFF. CDR3 DNA: TGCAGTGCCCTGGAGTTCACTGAAGCTTTCTTT.

The V and J genes are TRBV9 and TRBJ1-2; D perhaps matches TRBD1 (6 bases). V was clipped by 0 bases and J by 2 bases, with 8 bases between them. Germline loops: CDR1 SGDLS, CDR2 YYNGEE. The CDR3 is 14 residues long. The CDR3 protein is CASSVGTENYGYTF. CDR3 in DNA: TGTGCCAGCAGCGTAGGGACAGAGAACTATGGCTACACCTTC.

This CDR3 is CATDPGTGTYEQYF. CDR3 bases: TGTGCCACCGATCCCGGGACTGGAACCTACGAGCAGTACTTC. The J gene is TRBJ2-7, the V gene TRBV19; a possible D gene is TRBD2 (6 bases). The germline gives CDR1 LNHDA, CDR2 SQIVND (reference sequence). CDR3 length: 14 residues. V was clipped by 10 bases and J by 2 bases, with 18 bases between them. The full variable domain, rest sourced from reference TRBV19 and TRBJ2-7, is DGGITQSPKYLFRKEGQNVTLSCEQNLNHDAMYWYRQDPGQGLRLIYYSQIVNDFQKGDIAEGYSVSREKKESFPLTVTSAQKNPTAFYLCATDPGTGTYEQYFGPGTRLTVT.

The chain carries TRBV6-1 and TRBJ1-1; D call uncertain. CDR1 and CDR2 (germline): MNHNS, SASEGT. With 6 bases removed from V and 0 bases from J, the gap between germline ends came to 14 bases. The CDR3 is 15 residues long. The CDR3 sequence is CASSASGFMNTEAFF. CDR3 DNA sequence: TGTGCCAGCAGCGCCTCGGGGTTTATGAACACTGAAGCTTTCTTT.

J is TRBJ1-3 and V is TRBV6-5; D is unclear. Trimming stripped 5 bases from V and 2 bases from J, with 13 bases between. The germline V gene has CDR1 MNHEY and CDR2 SVGAGI. The CDR3 length is 15 residues. DNA of the CDR3: TGTGCCAGCAGTGTAAGCGGAGGCACTGGAAACACCATATATTTT. It specifies CASSVSGGTGNTIYF.

This clone has just a few counts. The V and J genes are TRBV5-1 and TRBJ1-1; 9 bases line up with TRBD1. The CDR3 is 15 amino acids. Germline assignment: CDR1 SGHRS and CDR2 YFSETQ. V shed 4 bases and J 0 bases; nucleotides not matched to a gene: 4. CDR3 nucleotide sequence: TGCGCCAGCAGCGAGGGGACAGGGTTGAACACTGAAGCTTTCTTT. This gives the protein CASSEGTGLNTEAFF.

This chain links TRBV5-6 with TRBJ1-2; no reliable D call. V was cut by 4 bases and J by 2 bases, with 15 bases left in between. This CDR3 has 15 residues. Looked up from germline, CDR1 is SGHDT and CDR2 is YYEEEE. CDR3 amino acids: CASSPQPQRNYGYTF. CDR3 coding DNA: TGTGCCAGCAGCCCCCAACCACAGAGAAACTATGGCTACACCTTC.

The V and J genes are TRBV7-2 and TRBJ2-3, with 7 bases that match TRBD2. Germline V lookup: CDR1 SGHTA, CDR2 FQGNSA. V shed 1 base, J shed 1 base, and the junction held 5 bases outside the gene matches. The CDR3 loop spans 16 amino acids. CDR3 loop: CASSLVGLAGTDTQYF. DNA of the CDR3: TGTGCCAGCAGCTTAGTAGGGCTAGCGGGCACAGATACGCAGTATTTT.

The rearrangement joins TRBV13 to TRBJ2-7; 14 nucleotides line up with TRBD2. The CDR3 totals 15 residues. The junction had 8 bases not matched to a gene; V was cut back by 6 bases and J by 7 bases. Looked up from germline, CDR1 is PRHDT and CDR2 is FYEKMQ (reference sequence). The CDR3 bases are TGTGCCAGCAGTTGGGGACTAGCGGGGGTGAGAGAGCAGTACTTC. This gives the protein CASSWGLAGVREQYF.